The 10 T cell receptor beta chains given below trace back to one sample, sequenced in a study of spatial heterogeneity in lung cancer. The time point here: blood at routine non-recurrence follow-up after resection. TCRdb ran MiXCR on the 5' RACE reads and lists one entry per CDR3 protein. The repertoire consists of over 95,000 distinct CDR3 sequences, with less than 14% occurring once and the leading ten covering 20% to 25%. This specimen was PBMCs, taken at follow-up. The receptors come from a female donor with early-stage non-small cell lung cancer.

This clonotype was found once. V gene TRBV28 combines with J gene TRBJ1-1; D call uncertain. V was pared by 6 bases and J by 8 bases, with 19 bases between. From germline, CDR1 is MDHEN and CDR2 SYDVKM. There are 14 residues in the CDR3. CDR3 coding DNA: TGTGCCAGCAGCAACCCAGTAATAGGAAAGGAAGCTTTCTTT. Residues: CASSNPVIGKEAFF. Combining the CDR3 with reference TRBV28 and TRBJ1-1 gives the whole variable domain DVKVTQSSRYLVKRTGEKVFLECVQDMDHENMFWYRQDPGLGLRLIYFSYDVKMKEKGDIPEGYSVSREKKERFSLILESASTNQTSMYLCASSNPVIGKEAFFGQGTRLTVV.

This chain connects TRBV4-3 to TRBJ1-3; the match to TRBD1 covers 8 bases. J lost 3 bases, V lost 1 base, and 2 bases had no gene match. The CDR3 consists of 15 residues. The germline gives CDR1 LGHNA, CDR2 YSLEER. CDR3 in amino acids: CASSQATGGGNTIYF. In DNA, the CDR3 is TGCGCCAGCAGCCAAGCAACAGGGGGTGGAAACACCATATATTTT.

The chain combines TRBV9 with TRBJ2-3, with 7 nucleotides matching TRBD2. Trimming took 0 bases from V and 4 from J; bases not matched to a gene: 5. This CDR3 has 15 amino acids. Germline V gives CDR1 SGDLS, CDR2 YYNGEE. The chain's CDR3 is CASSVGAAGSDTQYF. CDR3 nucleotides: TGTGCCAGCAGCGTAGGGGCAGCGGGATCAGATACGCAGTATTTT. The full variable domain, its missing parts supplied by reference TRBV9 and TRBJ2-3, is DSGVTQTPKHLITATGQRVTLRCSPRSGDLSVYWYQQSLDQGLQFLIQYYNGEERAKGNILERFSAQQFPDLHSELNLSSLELGDSALYFCASSVGAAGSDTQYFGPGTRLTVL.

V is TRBV14 and J is TRBJ2-7, with 7 bases that match TRBD1. The germline CDR1 and CDR2 sequences are SGHDN and FVKESK. The CDR3 consists of 15 residues. The trim removed 0 bases at V and 5 bases at J, leaving 7 bases unmatched. CDR3 in DNA: TGTGCCAGCAGCCAAGATTACAGGGGCCGCAACGAGCAGTACTTC. The encoded protein is CASSQDYRGRNEQYF.

The rearrangement links TRBV24-1 to TRBJ2-1; 8 bases line up with TRBD2. The CDR3 totals 14 residues. V dropped 5 bases and J dropped 8; count of bases not matched to a gene: 7. Germline CDR1 reads KGHDR; CDR2 reads SFDVKD. Here the CDR3 reads CATSVGGGLDEQFF. DNA of the CDR3: TGTGCCACCAGTGTCGGGGGGGGTTTGGATGAGCAGTTCTTC.

This clonotype was seen at least ten times. The CDR3 nucleotides read TGTGCCAGCAGCCAAGACCGGGGCAATCAGCCCCAGCATTTT. It specifies CASSQDRGNQPQHF. This chain links TRBV4-2 with TRBJ1-5; D uncertain. This CDR3 has 14 amino acids. V lost 0 bases and J lost 2, with 5 bases in between. The germline V gene has CDR1 LGHNA and CDR2 YNFKEQ.

The chain combines TRBV30 with TRBJ2-5, with 10 bases lining up with TRBD2. The junction had 8 bases not matched to a gene; V was cut back by 5 bases and J by 2 bases. CDR1 is GTSNPN, CDR2 SVGIG, per germline (reference sequence). CDR3 size: 15 residues. CDR3 amino acids: CAWDWTSGEQETQYF. In nucleotides, the CDR3 is TGTGCCTGGGATTGGACTAGCGGTGAACAAGAGACCCAGTACTTC. Full variable domain (remainder filled in from reference TRBV30 and TRBJ2-5): SQTIHQWPATLVQPVGSPLSLECTVEGTSNPNLYWYRQAAGRGLQLLFYSVGIGQISSEVPQNLSASRPQDRQFILSSKKLLLSDSGFYLCAWDWTSGEQETQYFGPGTRLLVL.

This clonotype was recorded at least ten times. The chain combines TRBV30 with TRBJ1-5; D gene unclear. Germline V gene sequence: CDR1 GTSNPN, CDR2 SVGIG (reference sequence). The CDR3 consists of 12 residues. Deletions cut 2 bases from V and 6 bases from J, with 8 bases between. The CDR3: CAWSLGPQPQHF. The CDR3 DNA sequence: TGTGCCTGGAGTCTCGGACCTCAGCCCCAGCATTTT.

This clonotype came up a few times. The rearrangement joins TRBV9 to TRBJ1-3, with D perhaps matching TRBD1 (6 bases). This CDR3 contains 15 residues. Trimming stripped 3 bases from V and 2 bases from J, with 12 bases between. CDR1 SGDLS and CDR2 YYNGEE come from the germline V gene. CDR3 residues: CASSAQWTAGNTIYF. The CDR3 DNA sequence: TGTGCCAGCAGCGCTCAGTGGACAGCTGGAAACACCATATATTTT.

This clonotype was counted many times. The chain is built from TRBV10-3 and TRBJ2-1; 9 bases map to TRBD1. Looked up from germline, CDR1 is ENHRY and CDR2 is SYGVKD. CDR3 size: 14 residues. V trimming: 7 bases; J trimming: 8 bases; junction bases outside the gene matches: 9. In DNA form, the CDR3 reads TGTGCCATCAAGCCCGGGACAGGGAAGCATGAGCAGTTCTTC. Amino acids: CAIKPGTGKHEQFF.